The 5 T cell receptor beta chains below all came from one sample that was sequenced in a study of T cell responses to AZD1222 COVID-19 vaccine. The repertoire was sequenced with immunoSEQ multiplex PCR; TCRdb's copy has only in-frame clones and lacks some. The sample carries 160,000 or so clones, 92% recorded once. Sequences were derived from peripheral blood, sampled on day 0 of MenACWY control vaccination. Receptor source: an adult in good health.

The chain recombines TRBV29-1 with TRBJ1-1; the D gene is possibly TRBD1 (5 bases). The CDR3 is 13 amino acids. CDR1 is SQVTM and CDR2 is ANQGSEA in the germline V gene. V was shortened by 4 bases and J by 3 bases, with 12 bases between the two germline ends. The CDR3, as DNA: TGCAGCGTTGCAGGGTTAGGCTACACTGAAGCTTTCTTT. Its translation is CSVAGLGYTEAFF.

Concerning this clone itself: One end of the junction does not line up with germline, which may come from a read error. The chain has TRBV7-7 and TRBJ2-1, with a tentative D call TRBD2 (6 bases). Germline CDR1 is SSHAT and CDR2 is FNYEAQ (reference sequence). This CDR3 region has 16 residues. For the CDR3, the DNA is TGTGCTAGCAGCTTAGAATGGGGGGAACCCTACAATGAGCAGTTCTTC. Translation: CASSLEWGEPYNEQFF.

This rearrangement joins TRBV28 to TRBJ2-1; D is ambiguous. V was pared by 4 bases and J by 4 bases, with 5 bases between. The germline CDR1 and CDR2 sequences are MDHEN and SYDVKM. The CDR3 runs 12 residues. The CDR3: CASSSRYNEQFF. The CDR3 coding sequence is TGTGCCAGCAGTTCTCGGTACAATGAGCAGTTCTTC.

The chain employs TRBV6-5 and TRBJ1-1, with TRBD1 as a possible D gene (5 bases). The CDR3 contains 14 residues. Germline V gene data show CDR1 as MNHEY and CDR2 as SVGAGI. V shed 6 bases and J shed 4 bases, with 15 bases lying between them. The CDR3 DNA is TGTGCCAGCAGCCGTAAAGGGGTCTCCACTGAAGCTTTCTTT. This codes for CASSRKGVSTEAFF.

The rearrangement links TRBV6-2 or TRBV6-3 to TRBJ1-5, with D maybe TRBD1 (5 bases). Germline-derived CDR1 and CDR2 are MNHEY and SVGEGT. This CDR3 spans 13 amino acids. The ends were cut back, 2 bases at V and 4 bases at J, with 6 bases in the middle. CDR3 loop: CASSYRGNQPQHF. The CDR3, as DNA: TGTGCCAGCAGTTACAGGGGAAATCAGCCCCAGCATTTT.